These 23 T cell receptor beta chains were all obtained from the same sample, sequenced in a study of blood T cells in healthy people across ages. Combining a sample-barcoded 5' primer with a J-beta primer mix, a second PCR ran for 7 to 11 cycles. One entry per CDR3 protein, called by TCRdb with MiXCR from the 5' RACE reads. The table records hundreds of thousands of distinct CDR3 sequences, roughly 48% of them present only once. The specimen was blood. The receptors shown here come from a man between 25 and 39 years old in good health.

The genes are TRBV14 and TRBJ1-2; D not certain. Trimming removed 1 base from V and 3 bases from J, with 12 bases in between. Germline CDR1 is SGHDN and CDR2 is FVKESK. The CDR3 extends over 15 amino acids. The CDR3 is CASSQAGIGDYGYTF. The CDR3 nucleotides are TGTGCCAGCAGCCAAGCGGGCATCGGAGACTATGGCTACACCTTC.

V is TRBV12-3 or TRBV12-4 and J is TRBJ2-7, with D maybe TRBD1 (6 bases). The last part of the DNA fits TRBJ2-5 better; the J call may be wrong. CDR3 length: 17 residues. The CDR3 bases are TGTGCCAGCAGTTTAAAACGCCCAGGGACATCTCGAGAGACCCAGTACTTC. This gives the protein CASSLKRPGTSRETQYF.

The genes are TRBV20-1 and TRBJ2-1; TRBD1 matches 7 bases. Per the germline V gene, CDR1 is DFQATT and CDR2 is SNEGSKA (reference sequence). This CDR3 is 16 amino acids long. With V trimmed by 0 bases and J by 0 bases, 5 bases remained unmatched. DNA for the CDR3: TGCAGTGCTAGAGATTCCGGGACAGTCTCCTACAATGAGCAGTTCTTC. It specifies CSARDSGTVSYNEQFF.

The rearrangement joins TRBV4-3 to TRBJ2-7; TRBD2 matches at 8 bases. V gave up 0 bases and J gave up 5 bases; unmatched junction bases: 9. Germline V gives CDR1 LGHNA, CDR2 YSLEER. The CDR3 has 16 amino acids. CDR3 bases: TGCGCCAGCAGCCAAGAGAGGGGCGGGGGGAGCGACGAGCAGTACTTC. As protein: CASSQERGGGSDEQYF.

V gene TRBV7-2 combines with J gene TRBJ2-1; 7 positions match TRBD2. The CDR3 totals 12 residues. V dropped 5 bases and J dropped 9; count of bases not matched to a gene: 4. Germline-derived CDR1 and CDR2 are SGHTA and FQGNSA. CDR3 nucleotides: TGTGCCAGCAGCAGCAGGGAGGGTGAGCAGTTCTTC. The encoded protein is CASSSREGEQFF.

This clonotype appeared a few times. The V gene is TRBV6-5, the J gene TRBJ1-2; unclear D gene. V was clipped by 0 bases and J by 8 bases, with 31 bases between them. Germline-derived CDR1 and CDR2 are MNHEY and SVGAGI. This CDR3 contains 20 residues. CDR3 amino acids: CASSYSGKLRGPGPRGGYTF. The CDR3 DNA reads TGTGCCAGCAGTTACTCGGGGAAACTCCGGGGTCCGGGTCCCCGAGGAGGCTACACCTTC.

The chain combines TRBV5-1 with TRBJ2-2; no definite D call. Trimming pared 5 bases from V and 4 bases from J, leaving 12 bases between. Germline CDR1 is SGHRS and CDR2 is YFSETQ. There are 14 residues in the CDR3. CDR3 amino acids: CASRSTWLTGELFF. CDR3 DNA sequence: TGCGCCAGCAGGTCCACATGGCTCACCGGGGAGCTGTTTTTT. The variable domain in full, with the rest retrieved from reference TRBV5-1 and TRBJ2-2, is KAGVTQTPRYLIKTRGQQVTLSCSPISGHRSVSWYQQTPGQGLQFLFEYFSETQRNKGNFPGRFSGRQFSNSRSEMNVSTLELGDSALYLCASRSTWLTGELFFGEGSRLTVL.

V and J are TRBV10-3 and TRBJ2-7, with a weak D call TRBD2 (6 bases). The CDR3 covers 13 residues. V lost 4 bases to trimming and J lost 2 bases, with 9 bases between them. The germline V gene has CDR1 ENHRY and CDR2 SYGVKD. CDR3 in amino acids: CAISGGDTYEQYF. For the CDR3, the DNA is TGTGCCATCAGTGGGGGGGATACCTACGAGCAGTACTTC.

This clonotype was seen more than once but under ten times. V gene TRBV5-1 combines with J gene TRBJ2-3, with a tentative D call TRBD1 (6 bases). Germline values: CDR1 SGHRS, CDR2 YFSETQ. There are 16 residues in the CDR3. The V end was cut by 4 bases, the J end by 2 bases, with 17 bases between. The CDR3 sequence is CASSPTGQKITDTQYF. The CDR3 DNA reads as TGCGCCAGCAGCCCCACAGGACAGAAAATCACAGATACGCAGTATTTT.

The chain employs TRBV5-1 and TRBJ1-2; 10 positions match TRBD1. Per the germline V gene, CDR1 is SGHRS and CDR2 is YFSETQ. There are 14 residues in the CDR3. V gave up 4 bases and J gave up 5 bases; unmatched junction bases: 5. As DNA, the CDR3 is TGCGCCAGCAGCGGGACAGGGGAAAATTATGGCTACACCTTC. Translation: CASSGTGENYGYTF. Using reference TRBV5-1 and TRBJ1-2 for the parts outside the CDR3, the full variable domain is KAGVTQTPRYLIKTRGQQVTLSCSPISGHRSVSWYQQTPGQGLQFLFEYFSETQRNKGNFPGRFSGRQFSNSRSEMNVSTLELGDSALYLCASSGTGENYGYTFGSGTRLTVV.

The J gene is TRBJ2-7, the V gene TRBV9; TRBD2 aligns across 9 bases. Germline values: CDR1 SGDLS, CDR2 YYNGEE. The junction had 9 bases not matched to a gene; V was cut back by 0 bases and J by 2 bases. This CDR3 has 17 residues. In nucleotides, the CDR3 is TGTGCCAGCAGCGTAGAGGCTAGCGGGGACCTTCCCTACGAGCAGTACTTC. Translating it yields CASSVEASGDLPYEQYF.

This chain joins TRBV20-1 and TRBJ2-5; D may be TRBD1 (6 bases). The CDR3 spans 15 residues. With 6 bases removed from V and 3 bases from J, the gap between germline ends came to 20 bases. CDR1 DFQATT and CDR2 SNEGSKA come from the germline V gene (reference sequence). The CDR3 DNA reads TGCAGTGCCGATCGCGTCGGACAGCAGAAAGAGACCCAGTACTTC. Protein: CSADRVGQQKETQYF.

The CDR3 region has the DNA TGTGCCAGCAGCTTAGGGGGGTGGAATGGCTACACCTTC. This encodes CASSLGGWNGYTF. The V call is TRBV7-2, the J call TRBJ1-2, with TRBD1 as a possible D gene (5 bases). This CDR3 is 13 amino acids long. From germline, CDR1 is SGHTA and CDR2 FQGNSA. V lost 1 base to trimming and J lost 6 bases, with 9 bases between them.

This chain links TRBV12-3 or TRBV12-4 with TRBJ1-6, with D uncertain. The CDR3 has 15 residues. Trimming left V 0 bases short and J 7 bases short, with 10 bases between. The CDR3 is CASSLAVLTNSPLHF. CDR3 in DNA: TGTGCCAGCAGTTTAGCGGTCCTAACCAATTCACCCCTCCACTTT.

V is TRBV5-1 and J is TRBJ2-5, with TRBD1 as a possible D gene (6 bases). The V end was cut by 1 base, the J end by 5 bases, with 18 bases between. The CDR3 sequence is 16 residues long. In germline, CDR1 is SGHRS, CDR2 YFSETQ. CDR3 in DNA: TGCGCCAGCAGCTTGAACGGCAGGGGCGTCGTGGAGACCCAGTACTTC. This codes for CASSLNGRGVVETQYF.

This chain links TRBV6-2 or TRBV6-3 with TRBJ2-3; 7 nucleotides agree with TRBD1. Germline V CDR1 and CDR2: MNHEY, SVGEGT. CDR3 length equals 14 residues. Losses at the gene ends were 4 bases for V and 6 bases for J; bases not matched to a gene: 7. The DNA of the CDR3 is TGTGCCAGCAGTTGGGGACAGCACTCGGATACGCAGTATTTT. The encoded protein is CASSWGQHSDTQYF.

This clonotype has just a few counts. In DNA form, the CDR3 reads TGCGCCAGCAGCTTGGGCTCCTCGGGGACCCTGGGGTCGTACGAGCAGTACTTC. Translation: CASSLGSSGTLGSYEQYF. The J gene is TRBJ2-7, the V gene TRBV5-1, with D perhaps assigned TRBD1 or TRBD2 (5 bases each). The V end lost 0 bases, the J end lost 4 bases, and 23 bases lay between the germline ends. Looked up from germline, CDR1 is SGHRS and CDR2 is YFSETQ. The CDR3 consists of 18 residues.

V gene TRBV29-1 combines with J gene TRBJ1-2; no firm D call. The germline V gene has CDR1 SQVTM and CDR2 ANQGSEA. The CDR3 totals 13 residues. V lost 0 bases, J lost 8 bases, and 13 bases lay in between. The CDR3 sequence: CSVEESAGYGYTF. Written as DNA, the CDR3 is TGCAGCGTTGAAGAGTCAGCAGGCTACGGCTACACCTTC. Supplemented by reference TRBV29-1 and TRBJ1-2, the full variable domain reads SAVISQKPSRDICQRGTSLTIQCQVDSQVTMMFWYRQQPGQSLTLIATANQGSEATYESGFVIDKFPISRPNLTFSTLTVSNMSPEDSSIYLCSVEESAGYGYTFGSGTRLTVV.

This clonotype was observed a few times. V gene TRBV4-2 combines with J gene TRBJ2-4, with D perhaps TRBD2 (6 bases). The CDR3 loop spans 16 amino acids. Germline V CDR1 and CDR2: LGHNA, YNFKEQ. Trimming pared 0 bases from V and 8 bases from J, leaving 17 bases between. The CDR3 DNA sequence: TGTGCCAGCAGCCAAGATAGGGCCAGCGGGTTAGACATTCAGTACTTC. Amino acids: CASSQDRASGLDIQYF.

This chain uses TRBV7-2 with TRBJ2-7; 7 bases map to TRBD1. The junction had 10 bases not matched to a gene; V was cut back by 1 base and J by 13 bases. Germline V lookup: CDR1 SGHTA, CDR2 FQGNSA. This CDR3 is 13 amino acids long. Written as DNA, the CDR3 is TGTGCCAGCAGCTTAGTCGCATTCGACAGGGCCTACTTC. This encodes CASSLVAFDRAYF.

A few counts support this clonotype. The CDR3: CASSQEFRGEQYF. The CDR3 bases are TGTGCCAGCAGCCAAGAGTTCCGCGGCGAGCAGTACTTC. The chain is built from TRBV3-1 and TRBJ2-7; D not resolved. The germline CDR1 and CDR2 sequences are LGHDT and YNNKEL (reference sequence). Deletions cut 0 bases from V and 6 bases from J, with 9 bases between. CDR3 length: 13 amino acids.

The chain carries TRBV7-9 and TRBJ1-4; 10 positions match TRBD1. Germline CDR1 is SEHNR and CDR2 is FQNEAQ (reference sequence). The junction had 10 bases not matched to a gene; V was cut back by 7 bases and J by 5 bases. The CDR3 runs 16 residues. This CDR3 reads CASTTGGPRPNEKLFF. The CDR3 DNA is TGTGCCAGCACGACAGGGGGCCCGAGGCCCAATGAAAAACTGTTTTTT.

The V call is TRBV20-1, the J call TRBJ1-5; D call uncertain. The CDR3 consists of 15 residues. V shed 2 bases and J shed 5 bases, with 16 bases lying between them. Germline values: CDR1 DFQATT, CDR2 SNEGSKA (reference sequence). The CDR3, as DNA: TGCAGTGCTAGACCCCCGGACCCGGGGTATCAGCCCCAGCATTTT. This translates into CSARPPDPGYQPQHF.